A single sample is the source of the 24 T cell receptor beta chains below, sequenced in a study of PD-1 blockade in classical Hodgkin lymphoma. The assay was immunoSEQ multiplex PCR, and TCRdb's table has in-frame clones only and misses some. The sample comprises about 86,000 clones, around nine tenths of which are singletons, and under 25% rests with the top ten. Brentuximab vedotin exposure varied among the patients, all of whom had relapsed after autologous stem cell transplantation. Material: peripheral blood mononuclear cells (PBMCs), obtained at baseline. These receptors originate from a human donor with classical Hodgkin lymphoma.

The rearrangement uses TRBV25-1 and TRBJ2-1, with D uncertain. The CDR3 spans 11 residues. From germline, CDR1 is MGHDK and CDR2 SYGVNS. V dropped 8 bases and J dropped 3 bases, with 5 bases sitting between them. Here the CDR3 reads CASGDYNEQFF. CDR3 DNA sequence: TGTGCCAGCGGGGACTACAATGAGCAGTTCTTC.

About this clone itself: Other DNA variants within this sample encode the same CDR3. The rearrangement joins TRBV19 to TRBJ1-2; TRBD1 is a possible D gene (6 bases). The V gene's germline CDR1 is LNHDA and CDR2 SQIVND (reference sequence). V lost 8 bases and J lost 5, with 6 bases in between. The CDR3 sequence is 10 residues long. The chain's CDR3 is CASQGYGYTF. CDR3 nucleotide sequence: TGTGCCAGTCAGGGGTATGGCTACACCTTC.

The gene calls are TRBV6-5 and TRBJ2-5, with TRBD2 matching over 10 bases. Unmatched junction bases numbered 2, after V lost 0 bases and J lost 1 base. The CDR3 loop spans 16 amino acids. Germline CDR1 MNHEY, CDR2 SVGAGI. The CDR3 loop is CASSYSTSGIQETQYF. CDR3 nucleotide sequence: TGTGCCAGCAGTTACTCCACTAGCGGGATCCAAGAGACCCAGTACTTC.

The chain combines TRBV6-5 with TRBJ2-5; maybe TRBD2 (6 bases). Germline V lookup: CDR1 MNHEY, CDR2 SVGAGI. This CDR3 is built from 14 residues. V lost 4 bases, J lost 0 bases, and 9 bases lay in between. CDR3 sequence (DNA): TGTGCCAGCAGTTCCCGGGACTACCAAGAGACCCAGTACTTC. Protein: CASSSRDYQETQYF.

J is TRBJ2-7 and V is TRBV28; 10 bases are a match to TRBD1. Trimming cost V 8 bases and J 1 base; bases outside gene matches: 8. The CDR3 runs 15 residues. Germline V gene sequence: CDR1 MDHEN, CDR2 SYDVKM. The CDR3, as DNA: TGTGCCAGCTCCACGGGGGACAGGGGTTCCTACGAGCAGTACTTC. As protein: CASSTGDRGSYEQYF.

The gene calls are TRBV9 and TRBJ1-2; D is unresolved. The germline V gene has CDR1 SGDLS and CDR2 YYNGEE. Trimming removed 0 bases from V and 8 bases from J, with 8 bases in between. This CDR3 is 12 amino acids long. The CDR3 sequence is CASSVGQWGYTF. The CDR3 coding sequence is TGTGCCAGCAGCGTAGGGCAGTGGGGCTACACCTTC. Based on the CDR3 plus reference TRBV9 and TRBJ1-2, the full variable domain is DSGVTQTPKHLITATGQRVTLRCSPRSGDLSVYWYQQSLDQGLQFLIQYYNGEERAKGNILERFSAQQFPDLHSELNLSSLELGDSALYFCASSVGQWGYTFGSGTRLTVV.

This clone has only a few counts. The chain uses TRBV19 and TRBJ2-7; D unresolved. Between the trimmed V and J ends, which lost 8 bases and 1 base, there was a span of 15 bases. The CDR3 is made up of 14 amino acids. Germline-derived CDR1 and CDR2 are LNHDA and SQIVND (reference sequence). The CDR3 sequence is CASAPGGGSYEQYF. CDR3 in DNA: TGTGCCAGTGCCCCGGGTGGCGGATCCTACGAGCAGTACTTC.

The gene calls are TRBV11-3 and TRBJ2-2, with TRBD2 matching 9 bases. The V and J ends lost 3 bases and 4 bases, in that order; junction bases with no gene match: 6. This CDR3 spans 16 amino acids. In germline, CDR1 is SGHNT, CDR2 YENEEA. The CDR3 sequence is CASSFGSSGTTGELFF. The CDR3 coding sequence is TGTGCCAGCAGCTTCGGGTCTAGCGGGACCACCGGGGAGCTGTTTTTT.

This clone was detected once. The J gene is TRBJ1-1, the V gene TRBV5-4; 8 positions agree with TRBD1. Germline V gives CDR1 SGHNT, CDR2 YYREEE (reference sequence). V shed 5 bases and J 5 bases; nucleotides not matched to a gene: 5. This CDR3 is 13 amino acids long. The CDR3 sequence: CASRFTGGTEAFF. CDR3 coding DNA: TGTGCCAGCAGATTCACAGGGGGTACTGAAGCTTTCTTT.

The chain links TRBV11-2 to TRBJ2-5; D gene ambiguous. This CDR3 is 13 amino acids long. Trimming stripped 2 bases from V and 4 bases from J, with 8 bases between. Germline lookup yields CDR1 SGHAT and CDR2 FQNNGV. The CDR3 DNA is TGTGCCAGCAGCTTATCCCTCCCAGAGACCCAGTACTTC. Its translation: CASSLSLPETQYF.

This chain joins TRBV6-5 and TRBJ1-1; D not certain. This CDR3 has 15 residues. Trimming left V 2 bases short and J 0 bases short, with 10 bases between. Germline V lookup: CDR1 MNHEY, CDR2 SVGAGI. CDR3 sequence reads: CASSYLRAMNTEAFF. CDR3 bases: TGTGCCAGCAGTTACCTACGGGCTATGAACACTGAAGCTTTCTTT.

The rearrangement links TRBV30 to TRBJ1-3, with D hard to call. Trimming stripped 5 bases from V and 4 bases from J, with 15 bases between. Germline V gene sequence: CDR1 GTSNPN, CDR2 SVGIG (reference sequence). The CDR3 is 14 residues long. CDR3 region: CAWSLGSPGNTIYF. In DNA, the CDR3 is TGTGCCTGGTCCTTGGGTAGTCCCGGAAACACCATATATTTT.

The gene calls are TRBV19 and TRBJ2-5; the D is unclear. Trimming stripped 10 bases from V and 3 bases from J, with 6 bases between. The CDR3 contains 10 residues. Per germline, CDR1 LNHDA and CDR2 SQIVND (reference sequence). Written as DNA, the CDR3 is TGTGCCACCTTCAAAGAGACCCAGTACTTC. Translation: CATFKETQYF. The whole variable domain, remainder taken from reference TRBV19 and TRBJ2-5, is DGGITQSPKYLFRKEGQNVTLSCEQNLNHDAMYWYRQDPGQGLRLIYYSQIVNDFQKGDIAEGYSVSREKKESFPLTVTSAQKNPTAFYLCATFKETQYFGPGTRLLVL.

The chain has TRBV5-4 and TRBJ2-1; maybe TRBD1 (5 bases). CDR1 is SGHNT, CDR2 YYREEE, per germline (reference sequence). This CDR3 has 15 amino acids. V shed 4 bases and J shed 0 bases, with 11 bases lying between them. This CDR3 reads CASSPRDRSYNEQFF. CDR3 DNA sequence: TGTGCCAGCAGCCCCAGGGATCGCTCCTACAATGAGCAGTTCTTC.

The chain is built from TRBV27 and TRBJ2-7, with D perhaps assigned TRBD1 or TRBD2 (7 bases each). The CDR3 has 14 amino acids. Germline V gene sequence: CDR1 MNHEY, CDR2 SMNVEV (reference sequence). With 3 bases removed from V and 5 bases from J, the gap between germline ends came to 14 bases. CDR3 region: CASSFGAGGDEQYF. The CDR3 DNA reads as TGTGCCAGCAGTTTCGGGGCAGGGGGGGACGAGCAGTACTTC.

This sequence joins TRBV6-5 and TRBJ2-3; either TRBD1 or TRBD2 may fit D (6 bases each). The germline V gene encodes CDR1 MNHEY and CDR2 SVGAGI. The ends were cut back, 6 bases at V and 6 bases at J, with 13 bases in the middle. The CDR3 spans 13 residues. CDR3: CASRDGGGDTQYF. In nucleotides, the CDR3 is TGTGCCAGCAGGGACGGAGGGGGTGATACGCAGTATTTT.

This chain connects TRBV19 to TRBJ2-7; TRBD2 matches 8 bases. CDR1 is LNHDA and CDR2 is SQIVND in the germline V gene (reference sequence). There are 14 residues in the CDR3. The V segment lost 8 bases and the J segment 1 base; nucleotides outside the gene matches: 7. Here the CDR3 reads CASRKRGWSYEQYF. The CDR3 nucleotides read TGTGCCAGTCGCAAGCGGGGGTGGTCCTACGAGCAGTACTTC. Full variable domain (missing parts from reference TRBV19 and TRBJ2-7): DGGITQSPKYLFRKEGQNVTLSCEQNLNHDAMYWYRQDPGQGLRLIYYSQIVNDFQKGDIAEGYSVSREKKESFPLTVTSAQKNPTAFYLCASRKRGWSYEQYFGPGTRLTVT.

The genes are TRBV29-1 and TRBJ2-2, with 10 bases that match TRBD1. CDR1 is SQVTM and CDR2 is ANQGSEA in the germline V gene. Unmatched junction bases numbered 6, after V lost 5 bases and J lost 6 bases. This CDR3 has 14 residues. This CDR3 is CSVLTGQGAGELFF. Written as DNA, the CDR3 is TGCAGCGTTCTCACCGGACAGGGGGCCGGGGAGCTGTTTTTT.

This chain connects TRBV28 to TRBJ2-7; 9 bases line up with TRBD1. Per germline, CDR1 MDHEN and CDR2 SYDVKM. The CDR3 loop spans 15 amino acids. Trimming took 0 bases from V and 3 from J; bases not matched to a gene: 3. CDR3 nucleotide sequence: TGTGCCAGCAGTTTATGGGGGACAGGGAACTACGAGCAGTACTTC. Its translation is CASSLWGTGNYEQYF.

This clone was seen a single time. The rearrangement uses TRBV27 and TRBJ2-2; D not resolved. CDR1 and CDR2 from the germline V gene are MNHEY and SMNVEV (reference sequence). Trimming pared 1 base from V and 0 bases from J, leaving 9 bases between. The CDR3 covers 16 residues. CDR3 protein: CASSLWVTSNTGELFF. Here the CDR3 DNA reads TGTGCCAGCAGTTTATGGGTCACTTCGAACACCGGGGAGCTGTTTTTT.

The chain couples TRBV4-3 to TRBJ2-7, with D tentatively TRBD2 (5 bases). The germline gives CDR1 LGHNA, CDR2 YSLEER. This CDR3 has 15 residues. Between the trimmed V and J ends, which lost 0 bases and 4 bases, there was a span of 13 bases. The CDR3: CASSQDLGVGYEQYF. Here the CDR3 DNA reads TGCGCCAGCAGCCAAGATTTGGGAGTAGGTTACGAGCAGTACTTC.

The rearrangement uses TRBV9 and TRBJ2-5; TRBD2 matches 7 bases. The CDR3 extends over 14 amino acids. Unmatched junction bases numbered 3, after V lost 0 bases and J lost 4 bases. CDR1 is SGDLS and CDR2 is YYNGEE in the germline V gene. The CDR3 loop is CASSVGLAGETQYF. For the CDR3, the DNA is TGTGCCAGCAGCGTAGGACTAGCCGGAGAGACCCAGTACTTC.

CDR3 bases: TGTGCCAGCAGTGCCCGCGTCCAGGATAATTCACCCCTCCACTTT. Translation gives CASSARVQDNSPLHF. The chain links TRBV6-6 to TRBJ1-6; no definite D call. Germline V gives CDR1 MNHNY, CDR2 SVGAGI (reference sequence). The CDR3 consists of 15 residues. With 5 bases removed from V and 5 bases from J, the gap between germline ends came to 13 bases.

The genes are TRBV5-5 and TRBJ2-1, with 10 bases matching TRBD2. Looked up from germline, CDR1 is SGHKS and CDR2 is YYEKEE (reference sequence). V was clipped by 0 bases and J by 8 bases; unmatched bases: 8. The CDR3 sequence is 16 residues long. The CDR3 region has the DNA TGTGCCAGCAGCTTGGATGTGGGACTAGCGTTTGATGAGCAGTTCTTC. Translated: CASSLDVGLAFDEQFF. The whole variable domain, remainder taken from reference TRBV5-5 and TRBJ2-1, is DAGVTQSPTHLIKTRGQQVTLRCSPISGHKSVSWYQQVLGQGPQFIFQYYEKEERGRGNFPDRFSARQFPNYSSELNVNALLLGDSALYLCASSLDVGLAFDEQFFGPGTRLTVL.